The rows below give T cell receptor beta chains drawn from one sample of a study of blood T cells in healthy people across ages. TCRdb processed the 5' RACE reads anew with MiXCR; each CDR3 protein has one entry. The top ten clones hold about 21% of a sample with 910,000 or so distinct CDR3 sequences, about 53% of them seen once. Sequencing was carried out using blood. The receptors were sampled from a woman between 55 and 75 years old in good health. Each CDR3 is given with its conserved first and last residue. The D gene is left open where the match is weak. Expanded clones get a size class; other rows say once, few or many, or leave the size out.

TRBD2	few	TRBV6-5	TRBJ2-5	CASSRTRGETQYF	TGTGCCAGCAGTAGGACTAGGGGAGAGACCCAGTACTTC
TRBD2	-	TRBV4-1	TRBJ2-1	CASSQERASGSINEQFF	TGCGCCAGCAGCCAAGAAAGGGCTAGCGGGAGTATAAATGAGCAGTTCTTC
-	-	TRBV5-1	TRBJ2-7	CASSLDVTNGEQYF	TGCGCCAGCAGCCTTGATGTTACGAACGGCGAGCAGTACTTC
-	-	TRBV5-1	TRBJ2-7	CASSLPFGPRQNEQYF	TGCGCCAGCAGCCTTCCTTTCGGTCCCCGACAGAATGAGCAGTACTTC
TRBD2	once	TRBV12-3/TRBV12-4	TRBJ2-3	CASSFQTSGRNTQYF	TGTGCCAGCAGTTTCCAGACTAGCGGGAGGAATACGCAGTATTTT
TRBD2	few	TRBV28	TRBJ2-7	CATKPAGVSGEQYF	TGTGCCACCAAACCAGCGGGAGTCTCCGGCGAGCAGTACTTC
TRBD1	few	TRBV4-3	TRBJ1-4	CASSRIGTGNEKLFF	TGCGCCAGCAGCCGTATCGGGACAGGGAATGAAAAACTGTTTTTT
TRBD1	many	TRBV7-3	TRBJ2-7	CASSLVGTGNYEQYF	TGTGCCAGCAGCTTAGTAGGGACAGGGAACTACGAGCAGTACTTC
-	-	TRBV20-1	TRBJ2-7	CSASPRLRAYYEQYF	TGCAGTGCTAGTCCCAGGTTACGGGCTTACTACGAGCAGTACTTC
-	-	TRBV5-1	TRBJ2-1	CVSNRGGRLYNEQFF	TGCGTCAGCAATAGGGGAGGTAGACTCTACAATGAGCAGTTCTTC
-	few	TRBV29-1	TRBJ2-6	CSVVPLESGANVLTF	TGCAGCGTGGTTCCGCTAGAATCTGGGGCCAACGTCCTGACTTTC
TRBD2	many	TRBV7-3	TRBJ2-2	CASSLRAGGNTGELFF	TGTGCCAGCAGCTTAAGAGCGGGAGGGAACACCGGGGAGCTGTTTTTT
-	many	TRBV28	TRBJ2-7	CASNLGGPASYEQYF	TGTGCCAGCAATCTGGGGGGCCCAGCTTCCTACGAGCAGTACTTC
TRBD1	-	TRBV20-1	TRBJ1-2	CSARSILDLTGDGYTF	TGCAGTGCTAGATCCATACTCGACCTCACAGGGGACGGCTACACCTTC